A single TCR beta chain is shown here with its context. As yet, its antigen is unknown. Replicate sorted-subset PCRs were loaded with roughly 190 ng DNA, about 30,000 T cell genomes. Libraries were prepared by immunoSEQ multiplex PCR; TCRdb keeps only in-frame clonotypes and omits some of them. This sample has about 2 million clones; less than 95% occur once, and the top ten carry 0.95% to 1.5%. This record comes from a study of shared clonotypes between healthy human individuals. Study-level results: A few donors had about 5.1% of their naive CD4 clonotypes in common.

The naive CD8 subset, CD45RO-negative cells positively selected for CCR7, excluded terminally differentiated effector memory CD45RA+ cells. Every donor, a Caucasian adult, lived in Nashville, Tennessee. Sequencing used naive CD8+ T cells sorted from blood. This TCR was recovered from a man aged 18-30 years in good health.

The CDR3 region is CASTKTGGSYGYTF. For the CDR3, the DNA is TGTGCCAGCACGAAGACAGGGGGAAGCTATGGCTACACCTTC. The chain joins TRBV27 to TRBJ1-2; TRBD1 matches 9 bases. Looked up from germline, CDR1 is MNHEY and CDR2 is SMNVEV (reference sequence). CDR3 length equals 14 residues. The trim removed 7 bases at V and 4 bases at J, leaving 7 bases unmatched.